The T cell receptor beta chain under discussion was sequenced for a study of blood T cell repertoires in COVID-19 (dated by TCRdb to 2018 to 2020). Regarding the study in general: Collaborator samples came from the United States, Italy and Spain and covered acute and convalescent phases of COVID-19. The sample metadata nearly always contained a de-identified subject ID, COVID-19 status, age in years and sex. Where available, HLA class I and class II types were taken from metadata supplied by the sample provider and were not determined by assay-based typing. Samples were obtained from the ongoing ImmuneRACE study (first 160 participants) and from 1,000 to 1,500 subjects provided by 6 global collaborators. The repertoires were made available in a free public database intended to serve as a resource for research on the immune response to SARS-CoV-2. The prospective study material was composed of cDNA or gDNA derived from T cells, B-cell-depleted T cells, or PBMCs. Deeply sampled blood TCRbeta repertoires from subjects exposed to, actively infected with, or recovered from COVID-19 were included in the dataset.

Points the paper makes about the study in general: Clinical and demographic metadata were provided uncurated, with the amount varying by source and participant.

For this clone: The antigen it binds to is not known. One base away there is no much larger clone; base qualities are not given.

TCRbeta CDR3 regions were amplified from genomic DNA by means of the immunoSEQ Assay, a bias-controlled multiplex PCR. From the authors' description of their analysis: The number of nucleated cells in each sample was estimated from the amplification of reference gene primers within the assay. Sequence reads were collapsed and filtered to measure the absolute abundance of every unique TCRbeta CDR3 rearrangement. For each sample, productive Simpson clonality was calculated as the square root of Simpson's diversity index across productive rearrangements. Held by TCRdb, this immuneACCESS table contains in-frame sequences only and omits some clones. Under half of the omission traces to an unresolved V gene where checked; the cause of the rest is unknown. The V and J calls and clone size were taken over from that table, and D and trimming were inferred from the DNA. The sample profile shows roughly 500,000 clones; approximately 92% of them were found once. Together, the top ten hold 0.9% of the sample.

For CDR1 and CDR2, the germline V gene lists MGHRA and YSYEKL. The V end loses 4 bases and the J end loses 1 base, and a stretch of 13 bases separates them. The CDR3 contains 15 residues, cysteine and phenylalanine counted. The entry retains the CDR3 DNA only, 45 bases that are in frame from base 1. One collaborating source in Seattle enrolled patients while the patients were actively infected and followed the patients over time throughout the course of disease. Collaborating institutions collected whole blood in K2EDTA tubes following their own protocols. For TCRbeta analysis, collaborator samples were shipped as frozen whole blood, as isolated PBMCs, or as DNA extracted from either sample type.

The receptor was isolated from a man between 18 and 29 years old with COVID-19, enrolled during active disease. Material: peripheral blood. The chain employs TRBV4-1 and TRBJ1-1; no D gene can be assigned with confidence. The CDR3 region has the sequence CASSPVNNKNTEAFF. Here is the DNA: TGCGCCAGCAGCCCAGTCAACAACAAGAACACTGAAGCTTTCTTT.